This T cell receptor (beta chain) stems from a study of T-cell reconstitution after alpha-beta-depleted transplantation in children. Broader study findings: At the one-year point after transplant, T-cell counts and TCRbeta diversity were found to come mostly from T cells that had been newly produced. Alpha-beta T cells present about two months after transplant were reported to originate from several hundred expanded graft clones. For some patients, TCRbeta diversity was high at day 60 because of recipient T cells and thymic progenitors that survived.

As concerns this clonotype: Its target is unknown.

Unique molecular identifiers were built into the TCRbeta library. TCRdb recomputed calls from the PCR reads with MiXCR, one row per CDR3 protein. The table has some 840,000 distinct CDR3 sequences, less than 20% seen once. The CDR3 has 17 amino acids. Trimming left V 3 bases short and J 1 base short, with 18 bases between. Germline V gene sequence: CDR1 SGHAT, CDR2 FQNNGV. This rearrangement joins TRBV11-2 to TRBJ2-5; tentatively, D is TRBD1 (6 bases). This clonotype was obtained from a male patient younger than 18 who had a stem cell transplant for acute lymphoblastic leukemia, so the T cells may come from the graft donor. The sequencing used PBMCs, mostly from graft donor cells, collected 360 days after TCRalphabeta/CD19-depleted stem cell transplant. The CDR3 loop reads CASSFPLDRLAQETQYF. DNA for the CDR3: TGTGCCAGCAGCTTCCCCCTCGACAGGCTGGCCCAAGAGACCCAGTACTTC.